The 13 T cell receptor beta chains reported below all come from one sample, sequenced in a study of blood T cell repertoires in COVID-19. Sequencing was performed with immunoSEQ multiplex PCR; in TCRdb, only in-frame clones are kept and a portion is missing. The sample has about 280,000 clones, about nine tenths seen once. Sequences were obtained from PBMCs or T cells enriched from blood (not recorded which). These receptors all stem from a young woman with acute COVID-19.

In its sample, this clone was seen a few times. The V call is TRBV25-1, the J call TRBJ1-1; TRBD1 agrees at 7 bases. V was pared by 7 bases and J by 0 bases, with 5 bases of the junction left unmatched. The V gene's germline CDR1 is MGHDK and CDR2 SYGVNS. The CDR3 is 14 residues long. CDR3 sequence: CASTSGQMNTEAFF. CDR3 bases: TGTGCCAGCACCTCGGGACAGATGAACACTGAAGCTTTCTTT. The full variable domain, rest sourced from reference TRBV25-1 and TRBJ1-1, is EADIYQTPRYLVIGTGKKITLECSQTMGHDKMYWYQQDPGMELHLIHYSYGVNSTEKGDLSSESTVSRIRTEHFPLTLESARPSHTSQYLCASTSGQMNTEAFFGQGTRLTVV.

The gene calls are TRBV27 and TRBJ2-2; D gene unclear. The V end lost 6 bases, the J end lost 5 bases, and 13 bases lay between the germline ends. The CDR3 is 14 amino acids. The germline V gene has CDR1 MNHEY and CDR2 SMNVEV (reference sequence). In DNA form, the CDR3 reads TGTGCCAGCAGGGTGCGTTCGGGTACCGGGGAGCTGTTTTTT. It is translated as CASRVRSGTGELFF.

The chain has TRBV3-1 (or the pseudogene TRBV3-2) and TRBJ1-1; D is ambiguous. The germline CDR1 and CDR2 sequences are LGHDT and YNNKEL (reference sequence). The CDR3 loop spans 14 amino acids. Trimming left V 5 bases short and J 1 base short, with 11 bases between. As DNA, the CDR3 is TGTGCCAGCAGCGAAAGCACAGAGAACACTGAAGCTTTCTTT. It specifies CASSESTENTEAFF.

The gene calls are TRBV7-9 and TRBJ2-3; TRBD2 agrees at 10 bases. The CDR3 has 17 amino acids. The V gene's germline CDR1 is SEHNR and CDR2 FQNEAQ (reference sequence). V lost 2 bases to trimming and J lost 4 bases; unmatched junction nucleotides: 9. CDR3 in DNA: TGTGCCAGCAGCTTATTCGCGAGCGGGAGGGGGCCAGATACGCAGTATTTT. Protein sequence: CASSLFASGRGPDTQYF.

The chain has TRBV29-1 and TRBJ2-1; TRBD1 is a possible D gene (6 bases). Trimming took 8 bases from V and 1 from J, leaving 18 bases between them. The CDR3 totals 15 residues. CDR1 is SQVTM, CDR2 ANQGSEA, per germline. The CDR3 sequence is CSTDGAGASYNEQFF. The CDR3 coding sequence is TGCAGCACTGACGGGGCAGGGGCTTCCTACAATGAGCAGTTCTTC.

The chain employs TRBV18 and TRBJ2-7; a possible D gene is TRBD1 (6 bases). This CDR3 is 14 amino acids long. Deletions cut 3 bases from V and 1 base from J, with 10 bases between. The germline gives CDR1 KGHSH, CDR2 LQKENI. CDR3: CASSPQGRSYEQYF. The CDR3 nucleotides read TGTGCCAGCTCACCTCAGGGGCGTTCCTACGAGCAGTACTTC.

The CDR3 region is CAVGDRSYEQYF. The CDR3 DNA reads as TGTGCCGTTGGGGACAGATCCTACGAGCAGTACTTC. The V gene is TRBV19, the J gene TRBJ2-7, with 7 bases lining up with TRBD1. The CDR3 runs to 12 residues. The germline V gene has CDR1 LNHDA and CDR2 SQIVND (reference sequence). The trim removed 11 bases at V and 1 base at J, leaving 5 bases unmatched.

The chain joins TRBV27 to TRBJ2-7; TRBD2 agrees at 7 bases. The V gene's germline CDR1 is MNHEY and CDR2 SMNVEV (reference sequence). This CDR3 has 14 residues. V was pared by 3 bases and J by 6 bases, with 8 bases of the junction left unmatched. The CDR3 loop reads CASSFSGLGSEQYF. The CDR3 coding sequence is TGTGCCAGCAGTTTCTCAGGACTAGGTAGCGAGCAGTACTTC.

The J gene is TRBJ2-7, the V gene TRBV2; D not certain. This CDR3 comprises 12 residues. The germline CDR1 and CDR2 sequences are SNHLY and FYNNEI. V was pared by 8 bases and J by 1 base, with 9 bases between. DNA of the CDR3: TGTGCCAGCCAATCAGATTCCTACGAGCAGTACTTC. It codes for CASQSDSYEQYF.

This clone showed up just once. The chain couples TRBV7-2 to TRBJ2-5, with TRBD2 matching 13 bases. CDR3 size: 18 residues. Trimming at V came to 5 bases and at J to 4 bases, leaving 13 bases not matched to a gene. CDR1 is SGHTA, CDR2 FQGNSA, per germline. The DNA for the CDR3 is TGTGCCAGCAGCCGTAGGGCGGTCCGACTAGCGGGAGGAGAGACCCAGTACTTC. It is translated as CASSRRAVRLAGGETQYF.

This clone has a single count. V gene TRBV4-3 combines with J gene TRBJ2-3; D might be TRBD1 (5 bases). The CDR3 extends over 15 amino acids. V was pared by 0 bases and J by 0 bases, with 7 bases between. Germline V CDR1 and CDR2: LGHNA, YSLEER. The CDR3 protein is CASSQDRGSTDTQYF. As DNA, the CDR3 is TGCGCCAGCAGCCAAGATAGGGGTAGCACAGATACGCAGTATTTT.

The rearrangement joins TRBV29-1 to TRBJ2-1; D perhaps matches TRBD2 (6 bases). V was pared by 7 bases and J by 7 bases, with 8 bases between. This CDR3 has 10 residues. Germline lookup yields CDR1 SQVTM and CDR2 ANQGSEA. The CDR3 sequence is CSGRENEQFF. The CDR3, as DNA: TGCAGCGGGAGGGAGAATGAGCAGTTCTTC.

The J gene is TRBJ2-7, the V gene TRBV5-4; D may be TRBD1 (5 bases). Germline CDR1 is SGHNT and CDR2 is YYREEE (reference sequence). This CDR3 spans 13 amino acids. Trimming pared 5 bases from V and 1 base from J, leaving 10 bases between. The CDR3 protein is CASSSDRSYEQYF. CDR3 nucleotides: TGTGCCAGCAGTTCTGACAGATCCTACGAGCAGTACTTC.